The 15 T cell receptor beta chains below were found in one sample sequenced in a study of CD8 T cells in Susac syndrome. Random hexamers were used to reverse transcribe about 0.5 to 1 ug of RNA. TCRdb re-called the immunoSEQ multiplex PCR reads through MiXCR, storing one row per CDR3 protein. The sample holds about 200,000 distinct CDR3 sequences, 90% to 95% seen once. The sequencing sample was made of CD4+ T cells from PBMCs. These receptors were taken from a human donor with Susac syndrome.

The V gene is TRBV10-3, the J gene TRBJ2-1; D is possibly TRBD1 (6 bases). The length of the CDR3 is 14 residues. V was clipped by 3 bases and J by 8 bases, with 14 bases between them. Germline V gives CDR1 ENHRY, CDR2 SYGVKD. The CDR3 is CAISEYRVEDEQFF. CDR3 nucleotides: TGTGCCATCAGTGAATACAGGGTTGAAGATGAGCAGTTCTTC.

The chain employs TRBV21-1 and TRBJ1-2; TRBD1 is the table's D call, not checked against the DNA. TRBV21-1 is tagged as a pseudogene. This CDR3 has 13 residues. CDR3 sequence reads: CASSKRTGEGYTF. The CDR3 bases are TGTGCCAGCAGCAAAAGGACAGGGGAGGGCTACACCTTC.

The V and J genes are TRBV6-1 and TRBJ2-1; 12 positions agree with TRBD2. Unmatched junction bases numbered 10, after V lost 7 bases and J lost 15 bases. Germline-derived CDR1 and CDR2 are MNHNS and SASEGT. The CDR3 has 13 amino acids. CDR3 sequence reads: CASMRLAGVAPFF. The CDR3 DNA reads TGTGCCAGCATGCGACTAGCGGGAGTGGCTCCGTTCTTC.

CDR3 bases: TGTGCCAGCAGCTTAGATCGTCGTGCTTGGGATTCAGAGACCCAGTACTTC. This translates into CASSLDRRAWDSETQYF. The chain has TRBV11-2 and TRBJ2-5; D unresolved. V lost 0 bases to trimming and J lost 4 bases, with 18 bases between them. Germline CDR1 SGHAT, CDR2 FQNNGV. The CDR3 covers 17 residues. The variable domain in full, completed from reference TRBV11-2 and TRBJ2-5, reads EAGVAQSPRYKIIEKRQSVAFWCNPISGHATLYWYQQILGQGPKLLIQFQNNGVVDDSQLPKDRFSAERLKGVDSTLKIQPAKLEDSAVYLCASSLDRRAWDSETQYFGPGTRLLVL.

A remark on this clonotype: At one end, the junction sequence differs from germline, possibly due to a read error. The J gene is TRBJ2-7, the V gene TRBV12-3 or TRBV12-4, with TRBD1 identical over 7 bases. This CDR3 is built from 14 residues. In DNA, the CDR3 is TGTGCCAGCAGTTACGGGGACAGAGCCTACAAGCAGTACTTC. Encoded protein: CASSYGDRAYKQYF.

V gene TRBV5-1 combines with J gene TRBJ2-3; 7 bases fit TRBD1. Germline assignment: CDR1 SGHRS and CDR2 YFSETQ. With 4 bases clipped from V and 2 bases from J, the junction kept 4 bases outside the gene matches. This CDR3 region has 14 residues. CDR3 sequence: CASSLGTATDTQYF. The DNA for the CDR3 is TGCGCCAGCAGCCTAGGGACAGCCACAGATACGCAGTATTTT.

This chain links TRBV19 with TRBJ1-2; 8 nucleotides match TRBD1. Germline trimming cut 5 bases from V and 8 bases from J; bases unmatched to any gene: 13. This CDR3 spans 15 amino acids. Per germline, CDR1 LNHDA and CDR2 SQIVND (reference sequence). The CDR3 nucleotides read TGTGCCAGTAGTTCCGACAGGGGCGGCGGGAGAGGCTACACCTTC. Residues: CASSSDRGGGRGYTF.

V usage is TRBV28 and J usage is TRBJ2-7; perhaps TRBD1 as D (6 bases). Germline V gives CDR1 MDHEN, CDR2 SYDVKM. V dropped 7 bases and J dropped 6 bases, with 19 bases sitting between them. The CDR3 extends over 14 amino acids. The CDR3 here is CASNTRQGLGEQYF. CDR3 DNA: TGTGCCAGCAATACAAGGCAGGGGTTGGGCGAGCAGTACTTC.

The chain recombines TRBV20-1 with TRBJ2-5, with D perhaps matching TRBD1 or TRBD2 (5 bases each). The germline gives CDR1 DFQATT, CDR2 SNEGSKA (reference sequence). The V gene lost 4 bases and the J gene lost 5 bases, with 14 bases spanning the gap. The length of the CDR3 is 13 residues. CDR3 bases: TGCAGTGCTACCGGGACCCCGGGGGAGACCCAGTACTTC. It is translated as CSATGTPGETQYF.

The gene calls are TRBV20-1 and TRBJ1-5; possible D gene TRBD1, 6 bases. Trimming shortened V by 0 bases and J by 6 bases, and 15 bases separated the two germline ends. The CDR3 consists of 15 residues. Germline V lookup: CDR1 DFQATT, CDR2 SNEGSKA (reference sequence). The CDR3 region is CSARDPGGAAQPQHF. The CDR3 DNA sequence: TGCAGTGCTAGAGATCCCGGGGGCGCGGCTCAGCCCCAGCATTTT.

The chain joins TRBV3-1 to TRBJ1-1; 8 bases match TRBD1. Germline V gives CDR1 LGHDT, CDR2 YNNKEL (reference sequence). The CDR3 is 18 residues long. V lost 1 base and J lost 0; bases outside the gene matches: 10. CDR3 region: CASSQVLQGASMNTEAFF. The CDR3 DNA follows: TGTGCCAGCAGCCAAGTCCTCCAGGGGGCCAGCATGAACACTGAAGCTTTCTTT.

V and J are TRBV3-1 and TRBJ1-1; possible D gene TRBD1, 5 bases. Germline lookup yields CDR1 LGHDT and CDR2 YNNKEL (reference sequence). V lost 5 bases and J 8 bases, leaving 18 bases between the germline ends. The CDR3 loop spans 14 amino acids. In DNA form, the CDR3 reads TGTGCCAGCAGCGTAAACTCGCAGGGCATAGAAGCTTTCTTT. Its translation: CASSVNSQGIEAFF.

The genes are TRBV10-3 and TRBJ2-7, with 9 bases lining up with TRBD1. Germline trimming cut 4 bases from V and 3 bases from J; bases unmatched to any gene: 4. CDR1 is ENHRY and CDR2 is SYGVKD in the germline V gene. The CDR3 extends over 14 amino acids. The DNA for the CDR3 is TGTGCCATCAGTGGACCGGGACAGGGCTACGAGCAGTACTTC. Translated, it gives CAISGPGQGYEQYF.

This rearrangement joins TRBV28 to TRBJ2-1; the match to TRBD1 covers 9 bases. The CDR3 spans 15 residues. The germline CDR1 and CDR2 sequences are MDHEN and SYDVKM. The V and J ends lost 5 bases and 2 bases, in that order; junction bases with no gene match: 4. The CDR3, as DNA: TGTGCCAGCAGTCCAAGACAGGGGGCCTACAATGAGCAGTTCTTC. Translating gives CASSPRQGAYNEQFF.

The V and J genes are TRBV4-1 and TRBJ2-7; perhaps TRBD1 as D (6 bases). This CDR3 is built from 14 residues. CDR1 and CDR2 from the germline V gene are MGHRA and YSYEKL. The V end was cut by 0 bases, the J end by 3 bases, with 9 bases between. The CDR3 DNA sequence: TGCGCCAGCAGCCAAGACAGGGGTGGCTACGAGCAGTACTTC. The encoded protein is CASSQDRGGYEQYF.